Each of the 27 T cell receptor beta chains below was sequenced from the same sample in a study of OX40 agonist ivuxolimab in advanced cancers. Here immunoSEQ multiplex PCR was the method, and the copy in TCRdb shows in-frame clones only, minus some. In the table there are 50,000 to 60,000 clones, roughly 86% of which are singletons. Sequencing was performed on CD4+ or CD8+ T cells sorted from blood, taken in a trial of the OX40 agonist ivuxolimab. The receptors were sampled from an adult with an advanced solid tumor such as melanoma, head and neck, liver or kidney cancer.

A single count supports this clone. The V gene is TRBV28, the J gene TRBJ1-5; the D is unclear. The V gene lost 4 bases and the J gene lost 0 bases, with 10 bases spanning the gap. Looked up from germline, CDR1 is MDHEN and CDR2 is SYDVKM. This CDR3 region has 15 residues. CDR3 protein: CASSSGGYSNQPQHF. In DNA form, the CDR3 reads TGTGCCAGCAGTTCAGGCGGATATAGCAATCAGCCCCAGCATTTT.

The CDR3, as DNA: TGTGCCAGCAGCAACAGGGATAGCAATCAGCCCCAGCATTTT. Residues: CASSNRDSNQPQHF. The chain is built from TRBV6-5 and TRBJ1-5, with D perhaps TRBD1 (6 bases). The germline CDR1 and CDR2 sequences are MNHEY and SVGAGI. CDR3 size: 14 residues. Trimming took off 6 bases at V and 0 bases at J, with 9 bases between the two ends.

The chain uses TRBV2 and TRBJ2-3, with D perhaps matching TRBD2 (7 bases). V lost 7 bases and J lost 2, with 13 bases in between. Germline V lookup: CDR1 SNHLY, CDR2 FYNNEI. The CDR3 extends over 14 amino acids. This CDR3 is CASIEGGYTDTQYF. For the CDR3, the DNA is TGTGCCAGCATCGAGGGGGGGTACACAGATACGCAGTATTTT.

The chain recombines TRBV6-5 with TRBJ1-1; the D is unclear. This CDR3 contains 13 residues. V lost 5 bases and J 2 bases, leaving 9 bases between the germline ends. Germline V gene lookup returns CDR1 MNHEY and CDR2 SVGAGI. The CDR3 loop is CASSRGSNTEAFF. DNA for the CDR3: TGTGCCAGCAGTCGGGGATCCAACACTGAAGCTTTCTTT.

The chain has TRBV5-1 and TRBJ2-3; D possibly corresponds to TRBD1 (6 bases). The CDR3 covers 15 residues. V was shortened by 5 bases and J by 4 bases, with 17 bases between the two germline ends. Germline CDR1 reads SGHRS; CDR2 reads YFSETQ. CDR3 sequence: CASRRVAGVPDTQYF. The DNA for the CDR3 is TGCGCCAGCAGAAGAGTCGCAGGGGTCCCAGATACGCAGTATTTT.

A few counts support this clone. In nucleotides, the CDR3 is TGCGCCAGCCGTTCTGCCACCGGGGAGCTGTTTTTT. It encodes CASRSATGELFF. The chain recombines TRBV10-1 with TRBJ2-2; D is ambiguous. Deletions cut 8 bases from V and 4 bases from J, with 8 bases between. Germline V gene lookup returns CDR1 WNHNN and CDR2 SYGVQD (reference sequence). The CDR3 has 12 residues.

The chain carries TRBV4-3 and TRBJ2-1; TRBD2 matches 13 bases. Germline V gives CDR1 LGHNA, CDR2 YSLEER. There are 17 residues in the CDR3. With 0 bases clipped from V and 7 bases from J, the junction kept 6 bases outside the gene matches. This chain's CDR3 is CASSQDLRTSGRNEQFF. CDR3 nucleotides: TGCGCCAGCAGCCAAGATCTCAGGACTAGCGGGAGAAATGAGCAGTTCTTC.

This clone is medium-sized. The chain couples TRBV7-9 to TRBJ2-7; no clear D. Trimming shortened V by 5 bases and J by 6 bases, and 8 bases separated the two germline ends. Per germline, CDR1 SEHNR and CDR2 FQNEAQ (reference sequence). CDR3 length: 11 residues. CDR3 bases: TGTGCCAGCAGCGACGTTACCGAGCAGTACTTC. It yields the protein CASSDVTEQYF.

V is TRBV6-1 and J is TRBJ2-1; tentative D call: TRBD2 (7 bases). V was cut by 4 bases and J by 6 bases, with 13 bases left in between. Germline V gene data show CDR1 as MNHNS and CDR2 as SASEGT. The CDR3 extends over 14 amino acids. The CDR3 protein is CASSGRGGGNEQFF. The DNA for the CDR3 is TGTGCCAGCAGTGGCCGGGGAGGGGGCAATGAGCAGTTCTTC.

The chain couples TRBV7-3 to TRBJ2-1; D perhaps matches TRBD1 (7 bases). Germline V lookup: CDR1 SGHTA, CDR2 FQGTGA. V shed 5 bases and J shed 4 bases, with 15 bases lying between them. The CDR3 is made up of 15 amino acids. In DNA, the CDR3 is TGTGCCAGCAGCAGGCCAGGGGGACTGTACAATGAGCAGTTCTTC. It encodes CASSRPGGLYNEQFF.

V gene TRBV4-2 combines with J gene TRBJ2-2; 11 bases align to TRBD2. Germline assignment: CDR1 LGHNA and CDR2 YNFKEQ. CDR3 length: 20 residues. Trimming took 4 bases from V and 1 from J; bases not matched to a gene: 14. The CDR3, as DNA: TGTGCCAGCAGCCCTCTTTTAGCGGGAGGGAATGCAGGGAACACCGGGGAGCTGTTTTTT. Translation: CASSPLLAGGNAGNTGELFF.

The rearrangement links TRBV28 to TRBJ2-7; 12 bases agree with TRBD2. CDR1 and CDR2 (germline): MDHEN, SYDVKM. This CDR3 is 14 amino acids long. V lost 7 bases, J lost 4 bases, and 5 bases stayed unmatched. The CDR3 DNA follows: TGTGCCAGCACCAGACTAGCGGGAGCATACGAGCAGTACTTC. It specifies CASTRLAGAYEQYF.

The gene calls are TRBV4-3 and TRBJ2-6; D not resolved. Germline CDR1 LGHNA, CDR2 YSLEER. Deletions cut 4 bases from V and 0 bases from J, with 4 bases between. This CDR3 has 14 amino acids. The CDR3 nucleotides read TGCGCCAGCAGCCTTGACTCTGGGGCCAACGTCCTGACTTTC. Protein: CASSLDSGANVLTF.

The V call is TRBV7-9, the J call TRBJ2-3; TRBD1 agrees at 7 bases. V was pared by 4 bases and J by 0 bases, with 4 bases of the junction left unmatched. The germline V gene has CDR1 SEHNR and CDR2 FQNEAQ (reference sequence). The CDR3 has 15 residues. The CDR3 bases are TGTGCCAGCAGCTCCACCAGGGGGAGCACAGATACGCAGTATTTT. Translated, it gives CASSSTRGSTDTQYF.

The gene calls are TRBV29-1 and TRBJ1-4; D remains ambiguous. CDR3 length: 12 amino acids. V was clipped by 4 bases and J by 8 bases, with 11 bases between them. Germline CDR1 is SQVTM and CDR2 is ANQGSEA. The CDR3, as DNA: TGCAGCGTTGGAGAAATCAGGGAAAAACTGTTTTTT. It encodes CSVGEIREKLFF. The full variable domain, in which reference TRBV29-1 and TRBJ1-4 provide the parts outside the CDR3, is SAVISQKPSRDICQRGTSLTIQCQVDSQVTMMFWYRQQPGQSLTLIATANQGSEATYESGFVIDKFPISRPNLTFSTLTVSNMSPEDSSIYLCSVGEIREKLFFGSGTQLSVL.

The rearrangement links TRBV19 to TRBJ1-5; D is ambiguous. Germline loops: CDR1 LNHDA, CDR2 SQIVND (reference sequence). Trimming took 2 bases from V and 3 from J, leaving 8 bases between them. This CDR3 is built from 14 residues. The CDR3 is CASSIKEPNQPQHF. The CDR3 DNA sequence: TGTGCCAGTAGTATAAAAGAACCCAATCAGCCCCAGCATTTT.

J is TRBJ1-5 and V is TRBV28; D not resolved. CDR1 MDHEN and CDR2 SYDVKM come from the germline V gene. CDR3 length: 12 amino acids. V was cut by 2 bases and J by 10 bases, with 9 bases left in between. The CDR3 sequence is CASSLRVGPQHF. CDR3 sequence (DNA): TGTGCCAGCAGTTTAAGGGTTGGACCCCAGCATTTT.

The genes are TRBV5-1 and TRBJ2-5; D uncertain. The DNA end is more similar to TRBJ2-7, so the J call may be wrong. The length of the CDR3 is 12 residues. Germline-derived CDR1 and CDR2 are SGHRS and YFSETQ. CDR3 sequence: CASSENTYEQYF. The CDR3 DNA sequence: TGCGCCAGCAGCGAAAACACCTACGAGCAGTACTTC.

The chain employs TRBV7-9 and TRBJ2-3, with D perhaps assigned TRBD1 or TRBD2 (5 bases each). Between the trimmed V and J ends, which lost 6 bases and 5 bases, there was a span of 12 bases. The CDR3 totals 13 residues. CDR1 and CDR2 from the germline V gene are SEHNR and FQNEAQ (reference sequence). Here the CDR3 DNA reads TGTGCCAGCAGACGGGACCTGAAAGATACGCAGTATTTT. Translated, it gives CASRRDLKDTQYF.

The chain combines TRBV4-1 with TRBJ2-5; 7 bases align to TRBD1. The CDR3 length is 18 residues. Germline trimming cut 2 bases from V and 1 base from J; bases unmatched to any gene: 13. In germline, CDR1 is MGHRA, CDR2 YSYEKL. The CDR3 region has the DNA TGCGCCAGCAGCCAACAGACAGGGTTGGCCTGGATCCAAGAGACCCAGTACTTC. This codes for CASSQQTGLAWIQETQYF.

The chain is built from TRBV19 and TRBJ2-2, with 7 positions matching TRBD1. Trimming cost V 5 bases and J 1 base; bases outside gene matches: 7. CDR3 length equals 16 residues. Germline lookup yields CDR1 LNHDA and CDR2 SQIVND (reference sequence). CDR3 protein: CASSSYRDRNTGELFF. CDR3 DNA sequence: TGTGCCAGTAGTTCCTACCGGGACAGGAACACCGGGGAGCTGTTTTTT.

The chain links TRBV5-1 to TRBJ2-1; D is undetermined. The CDR3 consists of 14 residues. In germline, CDR1 is SGHRS, CDR2 YFSETQ. Deletions cut 0 bases from V and 7 bases from J, with 11 bases between. The CDR3 spells CASSLGGNRNEQFF. As DNA, the CDR3 is TGCGCCAGCAGCTTGGGAGGTAACCGTAATGAGCAGTTCTTC.

The chain employs TRBV7-9 and TRBJ1-1; D perhaps matches TRBD1 (5 bases). The CDR3 covers 12 residues. Trimming stripped 1 base from V and 11 bases from J, with 11 bases between. Germline V gives CDR1 SEHNR, CDR2 FQNEAQ (reference sequence). CDR3 in DNA: TGTGCCAGCAGCTTAGAGGCAGGGACGGCTTTCTTT. Its protein is CASSLEAGTAFF.

The rearrangement joins TRBV7-2 to TRBJ2-7, with TRBD2 matching 7 bases. Trimming removed 1 base from V and 0 bases from J; junction bases left unmatched: 12. CDR3 length: 18 residues. The V gene's germline CDR1 is SGHTA and CDR2 FQGNSA. CDR3 residues: CASSLVGGGDSGSYEQYF. The CDR3 DNA reads as TGTGCCAGCAGCTTAGTTGGGGGAGGGGATAGCGGCTCCTACGAGCAGTACTTC.

The V gene is TRBV19, the J gene TRBJ1-5; 7 bases are a match to TRBD1. Per the germline V gene, CDR1 is LNHDA and CDR2 is SQIVND (reference sequence). Trimming removed 3 bases from V and 5 bases from J; junction bases left unmatched: 7. The CDR3 length is 15 residues. The CDR3 DNA reads as TGTGCCAGTAGTATGCTAGGGGGCTACGATCAGCCCCAGCATTTT. Encoded protein: CASSMLGGYDQPQHF.

CDR3 coding DNA: TGTGCCAGCAGTGAGGGCTACGAGCAGTACTTC. Its translation is CASSEGYEQYF. The chain is built from TRBV6-1 and TRBJ2-7; D is undetermined. The CDR3 consists of 11 residues. Trimming shortened V by 3 bases and J by 3 bases, and 3 bases separated the two germline ends. The germline V gene has CDR1 MNHNS and CDR2 SASEGT.

The CDR3 sequence: CASSPPGQGFSGNTIYF. CDR3 DNA sequence: TGTGCCAGCTCACCACCGGGCCAGGGATTCTCTGGAAACACCATATATTTT. The chain is built from TRBV18 and TRBJ1-3, with D maybe TRBD1 (5 bases). V gave up 0 bases and J gave up 0 bases, with 12 bases separating them. Germline values: CDR1 KGHSH, CDR2 LQKENI. The CDR3 has 17 amino acids.